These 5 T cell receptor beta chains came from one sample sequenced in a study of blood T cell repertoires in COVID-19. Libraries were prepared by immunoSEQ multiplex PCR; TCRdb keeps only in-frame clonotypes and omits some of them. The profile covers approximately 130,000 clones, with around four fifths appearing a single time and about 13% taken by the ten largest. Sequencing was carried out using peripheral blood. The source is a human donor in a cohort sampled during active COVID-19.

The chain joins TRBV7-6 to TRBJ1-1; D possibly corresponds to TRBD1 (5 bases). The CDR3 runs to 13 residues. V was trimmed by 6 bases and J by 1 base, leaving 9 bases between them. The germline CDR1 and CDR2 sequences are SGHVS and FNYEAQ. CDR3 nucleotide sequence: TGTGCCAGCAGGAGGACAACGAACACTGAAGCTTTCTTT. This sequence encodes CASRRTTNTEAFF.

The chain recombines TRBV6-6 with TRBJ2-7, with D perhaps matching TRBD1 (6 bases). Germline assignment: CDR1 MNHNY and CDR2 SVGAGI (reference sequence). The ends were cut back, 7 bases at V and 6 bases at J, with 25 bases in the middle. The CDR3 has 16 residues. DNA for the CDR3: TGTGCCAGCACCCCCGCTACCCGTACAGGGCGATTCGAGCAGTACTTC. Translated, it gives CASTPATRTGRFEQYF.

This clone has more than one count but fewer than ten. CDR3 residues: CASSPQTAITGNTIYF. For the CDR3, the DNA is TGTGCCAGCAGCCCCCAGACAGCGATAACTGGAAACACCATATATTTT. V and J are TRBV9 and TRBJ1-3; D possibly corresponds to TRBD1 (5 bases). Germline values: CDR1 SGDLS, CDR2 YYNGEE. The V end lost 4 bases, the J end lost 2 bases, and 16 bases lay between the germline ends. CDR3 length equals 16 residues.

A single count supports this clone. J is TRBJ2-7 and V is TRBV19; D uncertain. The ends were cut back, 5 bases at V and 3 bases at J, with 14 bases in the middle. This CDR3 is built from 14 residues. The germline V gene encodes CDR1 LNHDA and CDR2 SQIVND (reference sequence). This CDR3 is CASSPQATYYEQYF. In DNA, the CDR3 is TGTGCCAGTAGTCCCCAGGCCACCTACTACGAGCAGTACTTC.

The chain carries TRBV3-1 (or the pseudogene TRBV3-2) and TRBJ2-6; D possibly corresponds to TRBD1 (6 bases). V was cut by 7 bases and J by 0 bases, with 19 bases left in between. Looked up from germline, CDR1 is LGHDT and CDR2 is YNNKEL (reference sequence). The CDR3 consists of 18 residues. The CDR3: CASKSEGHRFSGANVLTF. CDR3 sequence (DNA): TGTGCCAGCAAGTCAGAGGGACACCGTTTCTCTGGGGCCAACGTCCTGACTTTC.